One and the same sample provided the 20 T cell receptor beta chains below, sequenced in a study of radiotherapy plus CTLA-4 blockade in lung cancer. Profiled with immunoSEQ multiplex PCR; TCRdb holds only in-frame clones, not every one. This table has about 38,000 clones, about 80% appearing once. Sequencing used peripheral blood, obtained from a patient treated with radiotherapy plus ipilimumab. These receptors were taken from a human donor with non-small cell lung cancer who had stable disease on radiotherapy plus ipilimumab.

The chain carries TRBV29-1 and TRBJ1-2; D perhaps matches TRBD1 (5 bases). V lost 4 bases, J lost 5 bases, and 20 bases lay in between. The CDR3 extends over 15 amino acids. CDR1 and CDR2 (germline): SQVTM, ANQGSEA. The CDR3 spells CSVGQRGSPGYGYTF. CDR3 bases: TGCAGCGTTGGACAGCGAGGATCCCCCGGTTATGGCTACACCTTC.

The chain combines TRBV6-5 with TRBJ2-1, with D possibly being TRBD2 (6 bases). Germline lookup yields CDR1 MNHEY and CDR2 SVGAGI. V lost 2 bases and J 6 bases, leaving 8 bases between the germline ends. The CDR3 length is 13 residues. The CDR3 bases are TGTGCCAGCAGTTACCGGGACTTCAATGAGCAGTTCTTC. Amino acid sequence: CASSYRDFNEQFF.

V and J are TRBV6-5 and TRBJ1-4; D ambiguous. V was trimmed by 5 bases and J by 4 bases, leaving 8 bases between them. This CDR3 comprises 13 residues. Germline V gene sequence: CDR1 MNHEY, CDR2 SVGAGI. CDR3 coding DNA: TGTGCCAGCAGTAACACCTTTAATGAAAAACTGTTTTTT. Its translation is CASSNTFNEKLFF.

This clone appeared a single time. The chain couples TRBV6-5 to TRBJ2-7, with a weak D call TRBD1 (5 bases). Germline-derived CDR1 and CDR2 are MNHEY and SVGAGI. CDR3 size: 14 residues. V lost 5 bases to trimming and J lost 1 base, with 12 bases between them. This CDR3 reads CASSESQGSYEQYV. CDR3 DNA: TGTGCCAGCAGTGAAAGCCAGGGATCCTACGAGCAGTACGTC.

This clone was seen a single time. This sequence joins TRBV6-5 and TRBJ1-4, with no clear D. Germline V gene sequence: CDR1 MNHEY, CDR2 SVGAGI. With 1 base removed from V and 5 bases from J, the gap between germline ends came to 8 bases. This CDR3 has 14 amino acids. CDR3 loop: CASSYLADNEKLFF. The DNA for the CDR3 is TGTGCCAGCAGTTACTTGGCAGACAATGAAAAACTGTTTTTT.

The genes are TRBV5-5 and TRBJ1-1; D is perhaps TRBD1 (6 bases). V was pared by 4 bases and J by 2 bases, with 12 bases between. Germline-derived CDR1 and CDR2 are SGHKS and YYEKEE (reference sequence). The length of the CDR3 is 14 residues. The DNA for the CDR3 is TGTGCCAGCAGCCCCCGACAGGATAACACTGAAGCTTTCTTT. Protein: CASSPRQDNTEAFF.

The chain couples TRBV7-8 to TRBJ2-1; 9 bases match TRBD1. The CDR3 is 17 amino acids. V shed 5 bases and J 6 bases; nucleotides not matched to a gene: 14. Germline V lookup: CDR1 SGHVS, CDR2 FQNEAQ. DNA for the CDR3: TGTGCCAGCAGCGCTCGAACCGGGACAGGGTACGTCAATGAGCAGTTCTTC. This gives the protein CASSARTGTGYVNEQFF.

The chain combines TRBV19 with TRBJ1-3, with D possibly matching TRBD1 (5 bases). CDR1 and CDR2 from the germline V gene are LNHDA and SQIVND (reference sequence). The V end was cut by 2 bases, the J end by 7 bases, with 12 bases between. The CDR3 spans 14 residues. DNA of the CDR3: TGTGCCAGTAGTATAATTGGGGCGGCGAACACCATATATTTT. Translating gives CASSIIGAANTIYF.

CDR3 nucleotide sequence: TGTGCCAGCAGTCGAGGGTCTGGGGCCAACGTCCTGACTTTC. It yields the protein CASSRGSGANVLTF. The J gene is TRBJ2-6, the V gene TRBV13, with D possibly matching TRBD2 (5 bases). V gave up 6 bases and J gave up 1 base, with 7 bases separating them. From germline, CDR1 is PRHDT and CDR2 FYEKMQ (reference sequence). The CDR3 contains 14 residues. Using reference TRBV13 and TRBJ2-6 for the parts outside the CDR3, the full variable domain is AAGVIQSPRHLIKEKRETATLKCYPIPRHDTVYWYQQGPGQDPQFLISFYEKMQSDKGSIPDRFSAQQFSDYHSELNMSSLELGDSALYFCASSRGSGANVLTFGAGSRLTVL.

This clone has only a few counts. The CDR3 DNA is TGTGCCTGGAGTGTAAAGAATAGCAATCAGCCCCAGCATTTT. Amino acids: CAWSVKNSNQPQHF. The genes are TRBV30 and TRBJ1-5; D gene unclear. Trimming removed 0 bases from V and 0 bases from J, with 6 bases in between. CDR1 is GTSNPN, CDR2 SVGIG, per germline (reference sequence). The CDR3 sequence is 14 residues long.

The chain joins TRBV5-8 to TRBJ2-5, with unresolved D. Trimming removed 5 bases at V and 1 base at J, with 15 bases between. This CDR3 comprises 15 residues. CDR1 SGHTS and CDR2 YDEGEE come from the germline V gene. The CDR3 is CASSFWGGIQETQYF. The CDR3 DNA is TGTGCCAGCAGTTTCTGGGGTGGGATCCAAGAGACCCAGTACTTC.

The rearrangement uses TRBV5-1 and TRBJ2-5; 12 nucleotides align to TRBD2. The CDR3 contains 16 residues. V lost 3 bases to trimming and J lost 5 bases; unmatched junction nucleotides: 8. CDR1 is SGHRS and CDR2 is YFSETQ in the germline V gene. The CDR3 spells CASSSGGLAGSETQYF. As DNA, the CDR3 is TGCGCCAGCAGCTCGGGGGGACTAGCGGGTTCCGAGACCCAGTACTTC. The variable domain in full, completed from reference TRBV5-1 and TRBJ2-5, reads KAGVTQTPRYLIKTRGQQVTLSCSPISGHRSVSWYQQTPGQGLQFLFEYFSETQRNKGNFPGRFSGRQFSNSRSEMNVSTLELGDSALYLCASSSGGLAGSETQYFGPGTRLLVL.

The rearrangement links TRBV7-9 to TRBJ1-5; D possibly corresponds to TRBD1 (5 bases). V was shortened by 2 bases and J by 6 bases, with 11 bases between the two germline ends. The CDR3 length is 14 residues. Looked up from germline, CDR1 is SEHNR and CDR2 is FQNEAQ (reference sequence). The CDR3 loop reads CASSLQGPGQPQHF. The DNA for the CDR3 is TGTGCCAGCAGCTTACAGGGCCCGGGTCAGCCCCAGCATTTT.

The chain carries TRBV5-1 and TRBJ1-6; D possibly corresponds to TRBD1 (5 bases). Trimming shortened V by 4 bases and J by 6 bases, and 8 bases separated the two germline ends. The CDR3 sequence is 13 residues long. From germline, CDR1 is SGHRS and CDR2 YFSETQ. The CDR3 nucleotides read TGCGCCAGCAGCCTGGGACGTAATTCACCCCTCCACTTT. Translating gives CASSLGRNSPLHF.

The V gene is TRBV5-8, the J gene TRBJ1-4; no firm D call. Germline loops: CDR1 SGHTS, CDR2 YDEGEE. Trimming left V 3 bases short and J 0 bases short, with 12 bases between. This CDR3 has 16 amino acids. The CDR3 here is CASSSPDGATNEKLFF. CDR3 DNA sequence: TGTGCCAGCAGCTCGCCCGACGGAGCAACTAATGAAAAACTGTTTTTT.

As DNA, the CDR3 is TGTGCCAGTAGTATCGGTGGGCGGGACACCATATATTTT. Its protein product is CASSIGGRDTIYF. The chain combines TRBV19 with TRBJ1-3; unclear D gene. There are 13 residues in the CDR3. CDR1 and CDR2 from the germline V gene are LNHDA and SQIVND (reference sequence). Trimming removed 3 bases from V and 8 bases from J, with 11 bases in between.

The chain uses TRBV6-1 and TRBJ2-2, with 8 nucleotides matching TRBD1. From germline, CDR1 is MNHNS and CDR2 SASEGT. This CDR3 has 14 amino acids. J lost 3 bases, V lost 6 bases, and 3 bases had no gene match. The CDR3 bases are TGTGCCAGCAGAAGGACAGGGCACACCGGGGAGCTGTTTTTT. Translated: CASRRTGHTGELFF.

V usage is TRBV2 and J usage is TRBJ1-5; D gene unclear. With 6 bases removed from V and 7 bases from J, the gap between germline ends came to 10 bases. Looked up from germline, CDR1 is SNHLY and CDR2 is FYNNEI. CDR3 length equals 12 residues. The DNA of the CDR3 is TGTGCCAGCAGCCACGGATCGCAGCCCCAGCATTTT. Its protein product is CASSHGSQPQHF.

The chain employs TRBV5-4 and TRBJ1-1; D is perhaps TRBD1 (6 bases). The CDR3 is made up of 14 amino acids. V gave up 1 base and J gave up 5 bases, with 12 bases separating them. Germline assignment: CDR1 SGHNT and CDR2 YYREEE (reference sequence). CDR3 sequence reads: CASSLRGMRTEAFF. The CDR3 bases are TGTGCCAGCAGCTTGAGGGGGATGAGAACTGAAGCTTTCTTT.

V and J are TRBV5-4 and TRBJ2-6; D is tentatively TRBD1 or TRBD2 (5 bases each). CDR1 SGHNT and CDR2 YYREEE come from the germline V gene (reference sequence). V shed 4 bases and J shed 3 bases, with 8 bases lying between them. The CDR3 has 14 residues. CDR3 sequence: CASSRDHGANVLTF. The CDR3 nucleotides read TGTGCCAGCAGCAGGGACCATGGGGCCAACGTCCTGACTTTC.